This T cell receptor (beta chain) was documented in a study of vaccination effects on CD4 cells after COVID-19. Whole-study context: Post-vaccine sample collection fell at a median of 72 days after the second dose.

Per the germline V gene, CDR1 is SGHVS and CDR2 is FQNEAQ. The CDR3 spans 15 residues. Germline trimming cut 6 bases from V and 6 bases from J; bases unmatched to any gene: 9. Using immunoSEQ multiplex PCR, the repertoire was profiled, and TCRdb retains in-frame clones only, with some absent. The sample shows roughly 30,000 clones, 65% to 80% of them seen only once. About this clone itself: Its specificity is unknown.

CD4+ T cells specific for antigen were expanded with viral peptide pools by the ViraFEST assay before sequencing. CD4+ T cell isolation took place after less than 13 days of culture. The participants, recipients of two vaccine doses, got either BNT162b2 or mRNA-1273. No vaccinee had earlier SARS-CoV-2 infection, and nucleocapsid antibodies were negative. A few million PBMC per well received about 10 IU/ml IL-2 and around 11 ug/ml peptides in culture. Days 3 and 7 were when half the medium was replaced with IL-2 medium. The chain carries TRBV7-8 and TRBJ1-2; 11 positions agree with TRBD1. Sequencing was performed on CD4+ T cells from PBMCs cultured with HCoV-NL63 spike peptides, taken after COVID-19 vaccination. The source is a human donor who received a COVID-19 vaccine. The CDR3 DNA follows: TGTGCCAGCAGTTCTCCTCGGACAGGGGGCAATGGCTACACCTTC. It translates to CASSSPRTGGNGYTF.